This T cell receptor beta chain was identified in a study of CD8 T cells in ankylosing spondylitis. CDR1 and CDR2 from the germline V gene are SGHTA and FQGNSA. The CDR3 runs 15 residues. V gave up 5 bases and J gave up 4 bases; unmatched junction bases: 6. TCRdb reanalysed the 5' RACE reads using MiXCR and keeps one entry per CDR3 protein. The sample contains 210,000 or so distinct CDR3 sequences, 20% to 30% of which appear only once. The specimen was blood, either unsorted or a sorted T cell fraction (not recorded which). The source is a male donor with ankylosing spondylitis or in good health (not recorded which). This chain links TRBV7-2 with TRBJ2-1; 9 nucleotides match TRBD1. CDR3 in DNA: TGTGCCAGCAGCACGACAGGGGGATATTACAATGAGCAGTTCTTC. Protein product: CASSTTGGYYNEQFF. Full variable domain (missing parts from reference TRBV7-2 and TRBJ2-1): GAGVSQSPSNKVTEKGKDVELRCDPISGHTALYWYRQSLGQGLEFLIYFQGNSAPDKSGLPSDRFSAERTGGSVSTLTIQRTQQEDSAVYLCASSTTGGYYNEQFFGPGTRLTVL.